The T cell receptor (beta chain) under discussion was sequenced for a study of T cell responses to AZD1222 COVID-19 vaccine. Trimming took off 6 bases at V and 0 bases at J, with 15 bases between the two ends. This CDR3 is 15 amino acids long. Germline values: CDR1 ENHRY, CDR2 SYGVKD. Sequenced by immunoSEQ multiplex PCR; TCRdb stores in-frame clones only, minus some. The repertoire holds 75,000 to 90,000 clones, with 70% to 85% as singletons. Source: peripheral blood, taken on day 0 of AZD1222 vaccination. This receptor was taken from an adult in good health. This sequence joins TRBV10-3 and TRBJ2-7, with D perhaps TRBD2 (7 bases). DNA of the CDR3: TGTGCCATCAGGGGGAGGGGGGCGAACTCCTACGAGCAGTACTTC. This sequence encodes CAIRGRGANSYEQYF.